Shown below are 5 T cell receptor beta chains from a single sample sequenced in a study of cytomegalovirus exposure and HLA in healthy donors. Sequencing was performed with immunoSEQ multiplex PCR; in TCRdb, only in-frame clones are kept and a portion is missing. Among approximately 81,000 clones listed, about 92% were seen once. Specimen: PBMCs. The receptors originated from a man aged 18 to 29 in good health and CMV-seronegative.

This rearrangement joins TRBV7-6 to TRBJ2-2, with a possible D match to TRBD1 (5 bases). Trimming removed 5 bases from V and 3 bases from J, with 13 bases in between. In germline, CDR1 is SGHVS, CDR2 FNYEAQ. This CDR3 contains 15 residues. CDR3 sequence reads: CASSPQYRYTGELFF. The CDR3 DNA reads as TGTGCCAGCAGCCCCCAGTACAGGTACACCGGGGAGCTGTTTTTT.

The rearrangement joins TRBV10-3 to TRBJ2-5; D is possibly TRBD2 (5 bases). V lost 0 bases to trimming and J lost 4 bases, with 6 bases between them. CDR3 size: 13 residues. The germline V gene has CDR1 ENHRY and CDR2 SYGVKD. The CDR3 here is CAISESAGETQYF. For the CDR3, the DNA is TGTGCCATCAGTGAGTCGGCGGGAGAGACCCAGTACTTC.

The gene calls are TRBV5-4 and TRBJ1-3; D possibly corresponds to TRBD1 (5 bases). Germline-derived CDR1 and CDR2 are SGHNT and YYREEE (reference sequence). V was trimmed by 4 bases and J by 0 bases, leaving 14 bases between them. The CDR3 has 16 amino acids. CDR3 sequence: CASSLGGGFSGNTIYF. The CDR3, as DNA: TGTGCCAGCAGCCTTGGCGGGGGTTTCTCTGGAAACACCATATATTTT.

This chain joins TRBV6-4 and TRBJ2-1; 12 nucleotides line up with TRBD1. The CDR3 totals 15 residues. With 4 bases clipped from V and 7 bases from J, the junction kept 5 bases outside the gene matches. CDR1 MRHNA and CDR2 SNTAGT come from the germline V gene. This chain's CDR3 is CASSAGTGGVNEQFF. The CDR3 region has the DNA TGTGCCAGCAGTGCCGGGACAGGGGGCGTGAATGAGCAGTTCTTC.

The chain employs TRBV2 and TRBJ1-5; 8 positions agree with TRBD1. The V gene end was trimmed by 4 bases and the J gene end by 7 bases; junction bases not matched to a gene: 6. Germline V gene lookup returns CDR1 SNHLY and CDR2 FYNNEI. CDR3 length equals 14 residues. CDR3: CASSGQGPWQPQHF. CDR3 coding DNA: TGTGCCAGCAGTGGACAGGGGCCGTGGCAGCCCCAGCATTTT.